A selection of T cell receptor beta chains follows, all from one sample in a study of blood T cell repertoires in COVID-19. Here immunoSEQ multiplex PCR was the method, and the copy in TCRdb shows in-frame clones only, minus some. The profile shows 210,000 or so clones, just under 85% of them singletons. Specimen: peripheral blood. These TCRs come from a woman aged 45-65 years with active or convalescent COVID-19. Each CDR3 is given with its conserved first and last residue. D genes are given only for firm matches. Size values are once, few and many counts, or a class for expanded clones, and some rows have none.

j_call d_call clone_size v_call cdr3_aa cdr3_nt
TRBJ1-1 NA NA TRBV24-1 CATSAGGSATEAFF TGTGCCACCAGTGCTGGAGGGTCGGCCACTGAAGCTTTCTTT
TRBJ1-3 TRBD1 NA TRBV19 CATANARGTGNTIYF TGTGCCACTGCCAATGCCAGGGGGACCGGAAACACCATATATTTT
TRBJ2-3 TRBD2 NA TRBV3-1/TRBV3-2 CASSRTSGGASTDTQYF TGTGCCAGCAGCCGGACTAGCGGGGGGGCTAGCACAGATACGCAGTATTTT
TRBJ1-3 NA NA TRBV2 CASSETPKGRGAGNTIYF TGTGCCAGCAGTGAAACTCCCAAAGGCCGGGGAGCTGGAAACACCATATATTTT
TRBJ2-3 TRBD1 once TRBV10-3 CAISESRDRGVTDTQYF TGTGCCATCAGTGAGTCGCGCGACAGGGGAGTTACAGATACGCAGTATTTT
TRBJ1-6 TRBD1 few TRBV28 CASSIRQGRDNSPLHF TGTGCCAGCAGTATCCGACAGGGAAGGGATAATTCACCCCTCCACTTT
TRBJ1-1 NA NA TRBV12-5 CASGEGTEAFF TGTGCTAGTGGTGAGGGTACTGAAGCTTTCTTT
TRBJ2-3 TRBD2 NA TRBV5-1 CATSSASGGTDTQYF TGCGCCACCTCTTCCGCTAGCGGGGGCACAGATACGCAGTATTTT
TRBJ1-1 NA few TRBV12-3/TRBV12-4 CASSSQGGTEAFF TGTGCCAGCAGTTCCCAGGGAGGGACTGAAGCTTTCTTT
TRBJ1-1 TRBD1 NA TRBV28 CASRDRGNTEAFF TGTGCCAGCCGCGACAGGGGTAACACTGAAGCTTTCTTT
TRBJ2-7 NA NA TRBV29-1 CSVEERLVHLWVYEQYF TGCAGCGTTGAAGAGAGACTAGTCCACCTGTGGGTCTACGAGCAGTACTTC
TRBJ2-1 TRBD2 NA TRBV12-5 CASGLSGGHNEQFF TGTGCTAGTGGTTTGTCGGGGGGTCACAATGAGCAGTTCTTC
TRBJ2-7 NA NA TRBV11-3 CASSSGTSRAEQYF TGTGCCAGCAGCTCCGGGACATCAAGGGCCGAGCAGTACTTC
TRBJ1-5 NA NA TRBV2 CASSEEGESNQPQHF TGTGCCAGCAGTGAAGAGGGGGAGAGCAATCAGCCCCAGCATTTT
TRBJ2-7 TRBD2 NA TRBV19 CASSAGGWLSEQYF TGTGCCAGTAGTGCGGGGGGCTGGTTGAGCGAGCAGTACTTC
TRBJ1-2 NA NA TRBV28 CASSPVRQDIYGYTF TGTGCCAGCAGCCCCGTGCGACAGGACATATATGGCTACACCTTC
TRBJ2-3 TRBD1 once TRBV11-2 CASSPGTGQSTDTQYF TGTGCCAGCAGCCCTGGGACGGGACAGAGCACAGATACGCAGTATTTT
TRBJ1-6 NA NA TRBV7-2 CASRQRWGGLGNSPLHF TGTGCCAGCAGACAAAGGTGGGGGGGGCTCGGTAATTCACCCCTCCACTTT
TRBJ2-3 TRBD2 NA TRBV7-8 CASSLERTRGTDTQYF TGTGCCAGCAGCTTAGAGAGGACTAGAGGTACAGATACGCAGTATTTT
TRBJ2-1 NA once TRBV4-1 CASSQERFDDRYNEQFF TGCGCCAGCAGCCAAGAGAGATTCGATGATAGATACAATGAGCAGTTCTTC
TRBJ2-3 TRBD2 NA TRBV28 CASSSGTRGDTQYF TGTGCCAGCAGTAGCGGGACCCGAGGGGATACGCAGTATTTT
TRBJ2-5 NA NA TRBV4-1 CASSQVGQETQYF TGCGCCAGCAGCCAAGTCGGTCAAGAGACCCAGTACTTC
TRBJ2-3 NA NA TRBV11-2 CASSLGQGTDTQYF TGTGCCAGCAGCTTAGGACAGGGCACAGATACGCAGTATTTT
TRBJ1-1 TRBD1 NA TRBV12-3/TRBV12-4 CASIDRGETEAFF TGTGCCAGCATTGACAGGGGGGAAACTGAAGCTTTCTTT
TRBJ2-1 NA NA TRBV19 CASSIVGEVLCEQFF TGTGCCAGTAGTATAGTGGGGGAGGTGCTTTGTGAGCAGTTCTTC
TRBJ2-5 TRBD2 NA TRBV4-1 CASSQGTSGSETQYF TGCGCCAGCAGCCAAGGAACTAGCGGGAGCGAGACCCAGTACTTC
TRBJ2-1 TRBD2 NA TRBV7-9 CASSFSERGGNEQFF TGTGCCAGCAGCTTCTCCGAGCGGGGGGGCAATGAGCAGTTCTTC
TRBJ1-6 NA NA TRBV10-3 CAISESTRQNSPLHF TGTGCCATCAGTGAGTCGACACGGCAAAATTCACCCCTCCACTTT
TRBJ1-6 TRBD1 few TRBV27 CASSPGTGGSSYNSPLHF TGTGCCAGCAGCCCAGGGACAGGGGGTAGCTCCTATAATTCACCCCTCCACTTT
TRBJ1-4 NA NA TRBV12-3/TRBV12-4 CASSTGEKLFF TGTGCCAGCAGCACAGGTGAAAAACTGTTTTTT
TRBJ1-2 TRBD1 once TRBV28 CASSADRGRRGGYTF TGTGCCAGCAGCGCCGACAGGGGGCGAAGAGGAGGCTACACCTTC
TRBJ1-2 NA few TRBV19 CASSITGYGYTF TGTGCCAGTAGTATTACAGGGTATGGCTACACCTTC
TRBJ2-3 NA NA TRBV5-1 CASSLEPEDTQYF TGCGCCAGCAGCTTGGAACCGGAGGATACGCAGTATTTT
TRBJ2-7 NA NA TRBV28 CASSRAGQNYEQYF TGTGCCAGCAGTAGGGCGGGCCAAAATTACGAGCAGTACTTC
TRBJ2-4 TRBD2 NA TRBV15 CATSRELGGGNIQYF TGTGCCACCAGCAGAGAATTGGGCGGGGGAAACATTCAGTACTTC
TRBJ1-4 TRBD1 NA TRBV24-1 CATSVWTGGWKKLFF TGTGCCACCAGTGTTTGGACAGGGGGCTGGAAAAAACTGTTTTTT
TRBJ1-1 NA NA TRBV6-8 CASARRLNTEAFF TGTGCCAGCGCCAGGCGCTTGAACACTGAAGCTTTCTTT
TRBJ2-3 TRBD1 NA TRBV19 CASSGSGGKNTQYF TGTGCCAGTAGTGGCTCAGGGGGCAAGAATACGCAGTATTTT
TRBJ1-5 TRBD1 NA TRBV2 CASSGQGSNQPQHF TGTGCCAGCAGCGGACAGGGAAGCAATCAGCCCCAGCATTTT
TRBJ2-1 TRBD2 NA TRBV19 CASSILAGGLNEQFF TGTGCCAGTAGTATACTGGCGGGAGGGCTAAATGAGCAGTTCTTC
TRBJ1-1 TRBD1 few TRBV19 CASSHGTENTEAFF TGTGCCAGTAGTCACGGGACAGAGAACACTGAAGCTTTCTTT
TRBJ2-7 NA NA TRBV27 CASWQAGGGGSYEQYF TGTGCCAGCTGGCAGGCCGGTGGCGGAGGCTCCTACGAGCAGTACTTC
TRBJ1-5 NA NA TRBV27 CASSIDREQPQHF TGTGCCAGCAGTATCGACAGAGAACAGCCCCAGCATTTT
TRBJ2-1 TRBD2 once TRBV11-2 CASSLGPGLAGRAFF TGTGCCAGCAGCCTTGGACCGGGACTAGCGGGTCGCGCGTTCTTC
TRBJ2-3 NA NA TRBV11-2 CASTNLRQGSSNTQYF TGTGCCAGCACCAACCTGAGGCAGGGATCTTCAAATACGCAGTATTTT
TRBJ2-2 NA NA TRBV5-4 CASSRETGPGGELFF TGTGCCAGCAGCCGAGAGACAGGTCCGGGCGGGGAGCTGTTTTTT
TRBJ1-2 NA NA TRBV10-1 CASSDPGKGYTF TGCGCCAGCAGTGATCCAGGGAAGGGCTACACCTTC
TRBJ1-1 NA NA TRBV10-3 CAIAQGYTEAFF TGTGCCATCGCGCAGGGGTACACTGAAGCTTTCTTT
TRBJ1-2 TRBD1 NA TRBV4-2 CASSQEGGTGYGYTF TGTGCCAGCAGCCAAGAAGGAGGGACAGGGTATGGCTACACCTTC
TRBJ2-3 NA once TRBV2 CASRQADTQYF TGTGCCAGCAGACAGGCAGATACGCAGTATTTT
TRBJ1-2 NA NA TRBV19 CASSIVGGHYGYTF TGTGCCAGTAGTATAGTAGGAGGGCACTATGGCTACACCTTC
TRBJ2-1 NA few TRBV7-6 CASSLGGVYNEQFF TGTGCCAGCAGCTTAGGCGGGGTCTACAATGAGCAGTTCTTC
TRBJ2-5 NA NA TRBV4-1 CASSHRDTQETQYF TGCGCCAGCAGCCACCGGGACACTCAAGAGACCCAGTACTTC
TRBJ2-3 TRBD1 once TRBV18 CASSPLGTESTDTQYF TGTGCCAGCTCACCATTGGGGACAGAGTCCACAGATACGCAGTATTTT
TRBJ2-3 TRBD1 NA TRBV5-4 CASSLRTGVTDTQYF TGTGCCAGCAGCTTGAGGACAGGGGTAACAGATACGCAGTATTTT
TRBJ1-5 TRBD1 NA TRBV28 CASSHQGADQPQHF TGTGCCAGCAGCCATCAGGGGGCGGATCAGCCCCAGCATTTT
TRBJ2-5 NA once TRBV28 CASSVRVPETQYF TGTGCCAGCAGTGTACGGGTTCCGGAGACCCAGTACTTC